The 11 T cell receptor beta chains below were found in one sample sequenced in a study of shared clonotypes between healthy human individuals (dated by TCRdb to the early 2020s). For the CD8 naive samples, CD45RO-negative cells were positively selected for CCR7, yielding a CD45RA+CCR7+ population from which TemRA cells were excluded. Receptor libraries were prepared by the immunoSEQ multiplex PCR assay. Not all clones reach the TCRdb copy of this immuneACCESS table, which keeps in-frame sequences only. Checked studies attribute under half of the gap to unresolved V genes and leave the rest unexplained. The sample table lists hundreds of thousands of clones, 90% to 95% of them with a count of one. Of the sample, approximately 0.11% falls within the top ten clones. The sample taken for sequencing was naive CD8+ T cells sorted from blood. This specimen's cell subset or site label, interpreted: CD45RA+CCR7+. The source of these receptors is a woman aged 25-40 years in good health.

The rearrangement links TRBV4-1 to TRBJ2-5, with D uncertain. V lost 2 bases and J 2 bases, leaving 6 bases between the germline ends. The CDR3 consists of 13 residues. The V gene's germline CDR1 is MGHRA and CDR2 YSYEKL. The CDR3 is CASSQTIQETQYF. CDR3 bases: TGCGCCAGCAGCCAAACTATTCAAGAGACCCAGTACTTC.

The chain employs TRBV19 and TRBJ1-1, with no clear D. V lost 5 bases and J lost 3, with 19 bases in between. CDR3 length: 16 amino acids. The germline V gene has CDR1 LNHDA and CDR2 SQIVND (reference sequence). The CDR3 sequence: CASSLYKGYRDTEAFF. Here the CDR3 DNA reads TGTGCCAGTAGTCTATACAAGGGCTACCGAGACACTGAAGCTTTCTTT.

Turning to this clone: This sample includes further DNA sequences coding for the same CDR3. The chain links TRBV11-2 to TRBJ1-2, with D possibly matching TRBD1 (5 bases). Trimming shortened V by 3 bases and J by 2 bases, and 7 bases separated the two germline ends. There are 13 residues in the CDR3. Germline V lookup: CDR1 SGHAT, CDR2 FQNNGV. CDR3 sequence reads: CASSFGANYGYTF. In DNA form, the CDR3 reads TGTGCCAGCAGCTTTGGGGCGAACTATGGCTACACCTTC.

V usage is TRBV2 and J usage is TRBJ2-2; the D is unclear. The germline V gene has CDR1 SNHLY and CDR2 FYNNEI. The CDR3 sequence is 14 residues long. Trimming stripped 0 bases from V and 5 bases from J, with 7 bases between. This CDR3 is CASSEARRTGELFF. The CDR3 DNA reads TGTGCCAGCAGTGAAGCCCGCCGGACCGGGGAGCTGTTTTTT.

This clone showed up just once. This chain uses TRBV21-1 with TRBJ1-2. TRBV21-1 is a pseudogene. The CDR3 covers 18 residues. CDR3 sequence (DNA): TGTGCCAGCAGCAAAAGTGAAGCCGTAACCTCCCTTAACTATGGCTACACCTTC. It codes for CASSKSEAVTSLNYGYTF.

CDR3 sequence: CTSSGLTGTPVAYEQYF. For the CDR3, the DNA is TGCACCAGCTCCGGGTTGACGGGGACTCCCGTGGCCTACGAGCAGTACTTC. The rearrangement joins TRBV1 to TRBJ2-7; the D call in the table, TRBD2, was not verified against the DNA. TRBV1 is deemed a pseudogene. The CDR3 has 17 amino acids.

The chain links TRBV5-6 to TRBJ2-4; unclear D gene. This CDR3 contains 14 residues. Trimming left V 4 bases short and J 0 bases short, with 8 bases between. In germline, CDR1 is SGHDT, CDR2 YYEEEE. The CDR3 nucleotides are TGTGCCAGCAGCGATAGCCGAGCCAAAAACATTCAGTACTTC. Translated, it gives CASSDSRAKNIQYF.

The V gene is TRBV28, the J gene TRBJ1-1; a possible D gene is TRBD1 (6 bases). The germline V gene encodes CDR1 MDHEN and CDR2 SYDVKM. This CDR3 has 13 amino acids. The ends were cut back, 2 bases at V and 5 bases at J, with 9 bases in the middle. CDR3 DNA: TGTGCCAGCAGTTTACAGGGGTGGACTGAAGCTTTCTTT. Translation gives CASSLQGWTEAFF.

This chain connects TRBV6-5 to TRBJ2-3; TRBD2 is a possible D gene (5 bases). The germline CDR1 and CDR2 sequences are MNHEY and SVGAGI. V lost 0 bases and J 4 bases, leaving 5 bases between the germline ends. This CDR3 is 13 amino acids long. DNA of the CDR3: TGTGCCAGCAGTTACTCGAGGGCAGATACGCAGTATTTT. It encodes CASSYSRADTQYF.

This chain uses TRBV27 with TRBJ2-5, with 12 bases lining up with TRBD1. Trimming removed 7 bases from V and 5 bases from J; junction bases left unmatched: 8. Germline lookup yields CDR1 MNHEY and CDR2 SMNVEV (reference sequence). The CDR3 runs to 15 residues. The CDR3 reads CASTKGTGGLETQYF. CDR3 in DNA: TGTGCCAGCACCAAAGGGACAGGGGGCTTGGAGACCCAGTACTTC.

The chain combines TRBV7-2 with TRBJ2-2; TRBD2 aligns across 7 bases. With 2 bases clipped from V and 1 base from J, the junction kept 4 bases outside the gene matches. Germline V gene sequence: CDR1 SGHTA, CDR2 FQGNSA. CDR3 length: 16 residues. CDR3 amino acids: CASSLLSGVNTGELFF. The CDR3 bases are TGTGCCAGCAGCTTATTGAGCGGGGTGAACACCGGGGAGCTGTTTTTT.